Below are 23 T cell receptor beta chains sequenced from a single sample in a study of post-analysis software for immune sequencing data. Their target antigens are unknown. Unique molecular identifiers were carried by the TCR beta cDNA libraries. One entry per CDR3 protein results from TCRdb running MiXCR on the PCR reads. This sample carries some 690,000 distinct CDR3 sequences, roughly three fifths of them seen once, and the ten largest clones take about 11%. Overall study findings and caveats: Roughly 5 TRBV segments were significantly more frequent in patients than in controls. TRBV5-6, TRBV5-1 and TRBV20-1 were among these segments.

The sample taken for sequencing was blood. All receptors come from a girl aged 2 to 9 with multiple sclerosis.

The chain is built from TRBV4-1 and TRBJ2-4, with 12 bases identical to TRBD2. V dropped 3 bases and J dropped 13; count of bases not matched to a gene: 10. This CDR3 spans 15 amino acids. Germline V lookup: CDR1 MGHRA, CDR2 YSYEKL. The CDR3 sequence: CASSHRLAGEGEQYF. The CDR3, as DNA: TGCGCCAGCAGCCACCGACTAGCGGGAGAGGGGGAGCAGTACTTC.

The table lists this clonotype with a count of one. The chain has TRBV27 and TRBJ2-1, with 8 nucleotides matching TRBD1. This CDR3 contains 15 residues. Germline assignment: CDR1 MNHEY and CDR2 SMNVEV (reference sequence). Trimming cost V 0 bases and J 4 bases; bases outside gene matches: 2. This chain's CDR3 is CASSLSTGAYNEQFF. In nucleotides, the CDR3 is TGTGCCAGCAGTTTATCGACAGGGGCTTACAATGAGCAGTTCTTC.

The chain couples TRBV20-1 to TRBJ2-1, with D possibly TRBD2 on 5 matching bases. The CDR3 loop spans 15 amino acids. CDR1 DFQATT and CDR2 SNEGSKA come from the germline V gene (reference sequence). Trimming left V 6 bases short and J 3 bases short, with 18 bases between. The CDR3: CSAPDPAGYYNEQFF. The CDR3 DNA sequence: TGCAGTGCGCCGGACCCCGCGGGTTACTACAATGAGCAGTTCTTC.

This chain uses TRBV4-1 with TRBJ2-4; D may be TRBD2 (6 bases). The V end lost 0 bases, the J end lost 13 bases, and 19 bases lay between the germline ends. The CDR3 sequence is 15 residues long. Per the germline V gene, CDR1 is MGHRA and CDR2 is YSYEKL. The DNA for the CDR3 is TGCGCCAGCAGCCAAGATGTCCTCCTAGCTGGGGGGCAGTACTTC. It translates to CASSQDVLLAGGQYF.

The rearrangement uses TRBV3-1 and TRBJ2-3; a possible D gene is TRBD2 (6 bases). V was trimmed by 4 bases and J by 0 bases, leaving 17 bases between them. Germline values: CDR1 LGHDT, CDR2 YNNKEL (reference sequence). This CDR3 comprises 17 residues. CDR3 residues: CASSPWPGTGSTDTQYF. CDR3 bases: TGTGCCAGCAGCCCCTGGCCCGGGACTGGAAGCACAGATACGCAGTATTTT.

The chain couples TRBV20-1 to TRBJ1-4; D remains unclear. V lost 8 bases and J lost 0, with 7 bases in between. This CDR3 has 12 amino acids. CDR1 and CDR2 from the germline V gene are DFQATT and SNEGSKA (reference sequence). The CDR3 bases are TGCAGTCCCCTTGCAACTAATGAAAAACTGTTTTTT. This gives the protein CSPLATNEKLFF.

The chain carries TRBV7-2 and TRBJ2-1; 7 positions match TRBD2. Germline assignment: CDR1 SGHTA and CDR2 FQGNSA. V shed 1 base, J shed 8 bases, and the junction held 5 bases outside the gene matches. This CDR3 has 14 residues. The CDR3 is CASSLGGGIHEQFF. CDR3 bases: TGTGCCAGCAGCTTAGGCGGGGGAATCCATGAGCAGTTCTTC.

This clonotype was seen a few times. V gene TRBV29-1 combines with J gene TRBJ1-4; no clear D gene. The length of the CDR3 is 14 residues. Trimming shortened V by 5 bases and J by 8 bases, and 18 bases separated the two germline ends. CDR1 and CDR2 from the germline V gene are SQVTM and ANQGSEA. CDR3: CSVHPPEAGEKLFF. The CDR3 nucleotides read TGCAGCGTTCATCCTCCAGAAGCCGGGGAAAAACTGTTTTTT.

This clonotype was counted only a few times. This chain uses TRBV6-4 with TRBJ2-1; 10 nucleotides line up with TRBD2. CDR1 is MRHNA, CDR2 SNTAGT, per germline. The CDR3 totals 15 residues. With V trimmed by 4 bases and J by 7 bases, 7 bases remained unmatched. The CDR3 loop reads CASSVLAGEGNEQFF. CDR3 nucleotide sequence: TGTGCCAGCAGTGTCCTAGCGGGAGAAGGGAATGAGCAGTTCTTC.

This clonotype was counted only a few times. The chain has TRBV20-1 and TRBJ2-1; 8 positions agree with TRBD1. In germline, CDR1 is DFQATT, CDR2 SNEGSKA (reference sequence). The CDR3 loop spans 15 amino acids. The V and J ends lost 6 bases and 2 bases, in that order; junction bases with no gene match: 9. The CDR3 sequence is CSAQGAQGPYNEQFF. CDR3 nucleotides: TGCAGTGCCCAGGGGGCACAGGGTCCCTACAATGAGCAGTTCTTC.

The chain uses TRBV5-1 and TRBJ2-7; 13 nucleotides align to TRBD2. The CDR3 covers 15 residues. Germline lookup yields CDR1 SGHRS and CDR2 YFSETQ. The V gene end was trimmed by 6 bases and the J gene end by 0 bases; junction bases not matched to a gene: 3. The DNA of the CDR3 is TGCGCCAGCACCAGGACTAGCGGGAGCTCCTACGAGCAGTACTTC. Amino acid sequence: CASTRTSGSSYEQYF.

V usage is TRBV2 and J usage is TRBJ2-5; TRBD2 aligns across 12 bases. CDR1 and CDR2 (germline): SNHLY, FYNNEI. V trimming: 10 bases; J trimming: 11 bases; junction bases outside the gene matches: 17. The CDR3 sequence is 15 residues long. The CDR3 nucleotides are TGTGCCATCAACCCTAGCGGGAGGGCCGACAATGAGCAGTACTTC. Translation: CAINPSGRADNEQYF.

This clonotype was observed a handful of times. V gene TRBV29-1 combines with J gene TRBJ2-7; D gene ambiguous. The CDR3 is made up of 13 amino acids. V dropped 6 bases and J dropped 2 bases, with 14 bases sitting between them. Germline V CDR1 and CDR2: SQVTM, ANQGSEA. The CDR3 spells CSVTMGLPYEQYF. The CDR3 coding sequence is TGCAGCGTAACCATGGGGTTGCCCTACGAGCAGTACTTC.

In DNA, the CDR3 is TGTGCCAGCAGTTTAGCGCAGTACGGCTTGAACACTGAAGCTTTCTTT. Encoded protein: CASSLAQYGLNTEAFF. The chain carries TRBV12-3 or TRBV12-4 and TRBJ1-1; no clear D. V was pared by 0 bases and J by 0 bases, with 11 bases between. CDR3 size: 16 residues.

The chain links TRBV10-2 to TRBJ1-2, with 8 bases matching TRBD1. With 5 bases clipped from V and 7 bases from J, the junction kept 12 bases outside the gene matches. Germline loops: CDR1 WSHSY, CDR2 SAAADI. The CDR3 covers 15 residues. The CDR3 bases are TGCGCCAGCAGTACCACCGACGACAGGGGCGTTGGCTACACCTTC. It specifies CASSTTDDRGVGYTF.

The V and J genes are TRBV29-1 and TRBJ1-1, with D possibly TRBD1 on 5 matching bases. The CDR3 totals 11 residues. Trimming pared 3 bases from V and 8 bases from J, leaving 10 bases between. CDR1 and CDR2 (germline): SQVTM, ANQGSEA. The CDR3 loop reads CSVEGPDEAFF. In DNA form, the CDR3 reads TGCAGCGTTGAGGGGCCCGACGAAGCTTTCTTT.

V is TRBV9 and J is TRBJ1-2, with TRBD1 matching over 7 bases. The CDR3 contains 16 residues. V shed 6 bases, J shed 7 bases, and the junction held 18 bases outside the gene matches. Germline V lookup: CDR1 SGDLS, CDR2 YYNGEE. CDR3 nucleotides: TGTGCCAGCACCCTCGGACAGGCGGCAGGGGAGTTTGGCTACACCTTC. This encodes CASTLGQAAGEFGYTF.

The CDR3 region has the DNA TGTGCCAGCAGGCGGACAGGGAGACTCTACGAGCAGTACTTC. Translating it yields CASRRTGRLYEQYF. The V gene is TRBV27, the J gene TRBJ2-7, with TRBD1 identical over 8 bases. The junction had 7 bases not matched to a gene; V was cut back by 6 bases and J by 3 bases. The CDR3 loop spans 14 amino acids. In germline, CDR1 is MNHEY, CDR2 SMNVEV (reference sequence).

The V gene is TRBV5-1, the J gene TRBJ2-1; 8 bases are a match to TRBD1. Germline CDR1 SGHRS, CDR2 YFSETQ. The junction had 5 bases not matched to a gene; V was cut back by 0 bases and J by 6 bases. The CDR3 sequence is 15 residues long. The CDR3 DNA follows: TGCGCCAGCAGCTTGGGGACAGGGATATTCAATGAGCAGTTCTTC. Translating it yields CASSLGTGIFNEQFF.

This clonotype was picked up one time. The V gene is TRBV6-5, the J gene TRBJ2-5; D is possibly TRBD2 (6 bases). From germline, CDR1 is MNHEY and CDR2 SVGAGI. This CDR3 has 14 amino acids. V gave up 4 bases and J gave up 5 bases, with 14 bases separating them. The CDR3 nucleotides are TGTGCCAGCAGTTGGGGCAGGGCGGGGGAGACCCAGTACTTC. Translating gives CASSWGRAGETQYF.

This clonotype was found a few times. The chain couples TRBV7-2 to TRBJ1-2; TRBD1 aligns across 7 bases. The junction had 12 bases not matched to a gene; V was cut back by 5 bases and J by 6 bases. The CDR3 sequence is 15 residues long. The germline CDR1 and CDR2 sequences are SGHTA and FQGNSA. The CDR3 loop is CASSPRTGRRDGYTF. CDR3 coding DNA: TGTGCCAGCAGCCCCAGGACAGGTCGGCGTGATGGCTACACCTTC. The complete variable domain, with remaining parts taken from reference TRBV7-2 and TRBJ1-2, reads GAGVSQSPSNKVTEKGKDVELRCDPISGHTALYWYRQSLGQGLEFLIYFQGNSAPDKSGLPSDRFSAERTGGSVSTLTIQRTQQEDSAVYLCASSPRTGRRDGYTFGSGTRLTVV.

This clonotype has only a few counts. The rearrangement links TRBV2 to TRBJ2-3; 8 bases agree with TRBD2. Trimming removed 0 bases from V and 8 bases from J; junction bases left unmatched: 10. Germline V CDR1 and CDR2: SNHLY, FYNNEI. The CDR3 runs to 16 residues. The CDR3 protein is CASSEALGLAGPTQYF. CDR3 nucleotides: TGTGCCAGCAGTGAAGCGCTTGGGCTAGCGGGCCCTACGCAGTATTTT.

This sequence joins TRBV29-1 and TRBJ2-7; D not certain. Germline CDR1 SQVTM, CDR2 ANQGSEA. The CDR3 sequence is 13 residues long. V was shortened by 0 bases and J by 3 bases, with 9 bases between the two germline ends. CDR3 bases: TGCAGCGTTGAAGAATATGGGGACTACGAGCAGTACTTC. It encodes CSVEEYGDYEQYF.